The clone carrying this T cell receptor (beta chain) has only a few counts. The antigen remains unidentified. These data come from a study of T-cell memory formation after mild COVID-19. TCRdb analysed the 5' RACE reads with MiXCR anew, one entry per CDR3 protein. The top ten clones hold 40% of a sample with about 100,000 distinct CDR3 sequences, around 10% of them seen once. Study findings and constraints: CM and EM subsets held most contracting CD4+ clones; EMRA held CD8+ ones.

The germline V gene has CDR1 MNHEY and CDR2 SVGEGT. Deletions cut 0 bases from V and 7 bases from J, with 18 bases between. The CDR3 runs 16 residues. The chain links TRBV6-2 or TRBV6-3 to TRBJ1-1, with D possibly being TRBD1 (6 bases). Sequenced input: PBMCs or a T cell subset sorted from them (not recorded which). The clonotype was recovered from a man younger than 35 who had mild COVID-19 (a few samples of this study predate the infection). Cell type and time point are not known. The CDR3 sequence is CASSYSSMSGAGEAFF. The CDR3 DNA is TGTGCCAGCAGTTACTCGAGTATGTCAGGGGCTGGTGAAGCTTTCTTT.